This T cell receptor beta chain was sequenced during a study of blood T cell repertoires in COVID-19. On the study more broadly: The United States, Italy and Spain supplied acute and convalescent COVID-19 samples. T cells, B-cell-depleted T cells, or PBMCs supplied cDNA or gDNA.

CDR1 SEHNR and CDR2 FQNEAQ come from the germline V gene (reference sequence). The CDR3 totals 17 residues. V was trimmed by 5 bases and J by 0 bases, leaving 20 bases between them. The authors' processing: Amplified reference gene primers provided the basis for estimating nucleated cell counts. Method: immunoSEQ multiplex PCR; TCRdb's copy keeps in-frame clones and lacks some. V and J calls and clone size are as listed in that table; D and trimming were resolved from the DNA. The sample shows some 150,000 clones, around 76% of them seen only once. The sequencing sample was made of peripheral blood. The V call is TRBV7-9, the J call TRBJ2-7; no clear D. The sequence was collected from a man in his sixties with acute or convalescent COVID-19. The chain's CDR3 is CASSHDTRQTLSYEQYF. In nucleotides, the CDR3 is TGTGCCAGCAGCCACGACACAAGACAAACCCTCTCCTACGAGCAGTACTTC.